Listed here are 21 T cell receptor beta chains from one sample, sequenced in a study of blood T cells in healthy people across ages. The second PCR ran roughly 6 to 11 cycles with a sample-barcoded 5' primer and J-beta primers. One entry per CDR3 protein results from TCRdb running MiXCR on the 5' RACE reads. The sample includes over 550,000 distinct CDR3 sequences, around 31% seen only once; the top ten take 15% to 19%. Source material: blood. These receptors were obtained from a woman aged 80 or over in good health.

The chain employs TRBV27 and TRBJ1-1, with a possible D match to TRBD1 (5 bases). Trimming pared 3 bases from V and 5 bases from J, leaving 13 bases between. This CDR3 spans 14 amino acids. Looked up from germline, CDR1 is MNHEY and CDR2 is SMNVEV (reference sequence). CDR3 sequence reads: CASSFFRGSTEAFF. The CDR3 region has the DNA TGTGCCAGCAGTTTTTTCCGGGGGAGTACTGAAGCTTTCTTT.

To note about this clonotype: A much larger clone lies one base from this, so it may be a read error. The V gene is TRBV9, the J gene TRBJ1-1; weak D call: TRBD1 (5 bases). V lost 4 bases, J lost 1 base, and 11 bases lay in between. The CDR3 has 14 residues. Per the germline V gene, CDR1 is SGDLS and CDR2 is YYNGEE. In DNA form, the CDR3 reads TGTGCCAGCAGCCGTCGAGGGGAGAACACTGAAGCTTTCTTT. Protein: CASSRRGENTEAFF. Together with reference TRBV9 and TRBJ1-1, the CDR3 gives the full variable domain: DSGVTQTPKHLITATGQRVTLRCSPRSGDLSVYWYQQSLDQGLQFLIQYYNGEERAKGNILERFSAQQFPDLHSELNLSSLELGDSALYFCASSRRGENTEAFFGQGTRLTVV.

Ten or more counts support this clonotype. CDR3 loop: CASSSSGGQETQYF. The CDR3 DNA sequence: TGCGCCAGCAGCTCCTCGGGGGGCCAGGAGACCCAGTACTTC. The chain has TRBV5-1 and TRBJ2-5, with TRBD2 as a possible D gene (7 bases). The CDR3 consists of 14 residues. The germline V gene encodes CDR1 SGHRS and CDR2 YFSETQ. With 3 bases removed from V and 5 bases from J, the gap between germline ends came to 14 bases.

In regard to this clonotype: A read error may be the cause here, since a much bigger clone is one base away. The V gene is TRBV15, the J gene TRBJ1-1, with no clear D. CDR3 size: 14 residues. CDR1 and CDR2 from the germline V gene are LNHNV and YYDKDF (reference sequence). The CDR3 loop reads CATSVTIMNTGAFF. CDR3 DNA sequence: TGTGCCACCAGCGTGACAATTATGAACACTGGAGCTTTCTTT.

The table lists this clonotype with many counts. J is TRBJ2-5 and V is TRBV6-5; the D gene is possibly TRBD2 (5 bases). Germline values: CDR1 MNHEY, CDR2 SVGAGI. Trimming pared 5 bases from V and 1 base from J, leaving 14 bases between. This CDR3 spans 15 amino acids. The DNA for the CDR3 is TGTGCCAGCAGTCACGCCGGAGGTAGCCAAGAGACCCAGTACTTC. The encoded protein is CASSHAGGSQETQYF.

There are a few counts of this clonotype. The V call is TRBV11-2, the J call TRBJ1-4; D is perhaps TRBD1 (6 bases). Germline loops: CDR1 SGHAT, CDR2 FQNNGV. The CDR3 has 15 amino acids. V was cut by 3 bases and J by 3 bases, with 11 bases left in between. In DNA form, the CDR3 reads TGTGCCAGCAGCTTGGGCGAGGGGGCTAATGAAAAACTGTTTTTT. It encodes CASSLGEGANEKLFF.

This clonotype was observed a few times. J is TRBJ1-1 and V is TRBV7-9; D not certain. Germline V gene sequence: CDR1 SEHNR, CDR2 FQNEAQ (reference sequence). Trimming took off 1 base at V and 8 bases at J, with 11 bases between the two ends. The CDR3 consists of 13 residues. As DNA, the CDR3 is TGTGCCAGCAGCTTAGAACATTCGGGGGAAGCTTTCTTT. This codes for CASSLEHSGEAFF.

The chain links TRBV7-3 to TRBJ2-7, with a possible D match to TRBD2 (6 bases). The J call is uncertain, as TRBJ2-5 better fits the DNA end. The CDR3 length is 13 residues. CDR1 is SGHTA, CDR2 FQGTGA, per germline. DNA of the CDR3: TGTGCCAGCAGGCCCGGGGGATGGGAGACCCAGTACTTC. Residues: CASRPGGWETQYF.

This clonotype was observed at least ten times. J is TRBJ1-5 and V is TRBV7-2, with D hard to call. V lost 1 base and J lost 0, with 13 bases in between. CDR1 is SGHTA, CDR2 FQGNSA, per germline. This CDR3 spans 17 amino acids. CDR3 sequence: CASSLEGRGYSNQPQHF. The CDR3 coding sequence is TGTGCCAGCAGCTTAGAGGGCCGAGGTTATAGCAATCAGCCCCAGCATTTT.

This clonotype showed up many times. V usage is TRBV7-2 and J usage is TRBJ1-2; D gene uncertain. Germline V gene lookup returns CDR1 SGHTA and CDR2 FQGNSA. The CDR3 runs 14 residues. Trimming removed 0 bases from V and 4 bases from J, with 9 bases in between. The chain's CDR3 is CASSLAKGIYGYTF. The CDR3 region has the DNA TGTGCCAGCAGCTTAGCGAAGGGAATCTATGGCTACACCTTC.

Ten or more counts support this clonotype. This chain connects TRBV5-6 to TRBJ2-7; D ambiguous. This CDR3 has 15 amino acids. Germline CDR1 and CDR2: SGHDT and YYEEEE. Trimming cost V 2 bases and J 0 bases, with 12 bases left between them. CDR3 nucleotide sequence: TGTGCCAGCAGCTTTTACGGATTAAGCTCCTACGAGCAGTACTTC. Amino acid sequence: CASSFYGLSSYEQYF.

The table lists this clonotype with many counts. The rearrangement links TRBV6-1 to TRBJ2-5; D may be TRBD2 (7 bases). Trimming removed 7 bases at V and 2 bases at J, with 14 bases between. The CDR3 length is 14 residues. The germline gives CDR1 MNHNS, CDR2 SASEGT. The CDR3 DNA follows: TGTGCCAGCACTCAGGGGAGGGGGCAAGAGACCCAGTACTTC. This codes for CASTQGRGQETQYF.

This clonotype came up a few times. The CDR3 reads CASTASGGLGELFF. The DNA of the CDR3 is TGCGCCAGCACGGCTAGCGGGGGCCTCGGGGAGCTGTTTTTT. The V call is TRBV5-1, the J call TRBJ2-2, with TRBD2 matching over 10 bases. V was pared by 6 bases and J by 7 bases, with 6 bases of the junction left unmatched. Germline lookup yields CDR1 SGHRS and CDR2 YFSETQ. This CDR3 has 14 residues.

CDR3 amino acids: CSVKGAGAYNEQYF. CDR3 coding DNA: TGCAGCGTCAAGGGGGCAGGGGCGTACAATGAGCAGTACTTC. The chain is built from TRBV29-1 and TRBJ2-1, with 7 bases matching TRBD1. The J call could be wrong; TRBJ2-7 is a better fit for the DNA end. CDR3 length: 14 amino acids. CDR1 SQVTM and CDR2 ANQGSEA come from the germline V gene.

This clonotype was recorded at least ten times. The chain has TRBV7-2 and TRBJ2-5; 7 bases agree with TRBD2. Germline values: CDR1 SGHTA, CDR2 FQGNSA. CDR3 length: 13 amino acids. The J segment lost 6 bases and the V segment lost 1 base, leaving 2 bases of the junction unmatched. CDR3 bases: TGTGCCAGCAGCTTAGGACTAGCTAAGACCCAGTACTTC. It encodes CASSLGLAKTQYF.

The sample holds many counts of this clonotype. J is TRBJ2-7 and V is TRBV20-1; weak D call: TRBD1 (5 bases). The CDR3 sequence is 13 residues long. Germline V gene lookup returns CDR1 DFQATT and CDR2 SNEGSKA (reference sequence). Between the trimmed V and J ends, which lost 5 bases and 5 bases, there was a span of 16 bases. CDR3 loop: CSASQGLLDEQYF. In DNA form, the CDR3 reads TGCAGTGCTTCCCAGGGTCTATTGGACGAGCAGTACTTC.

This rearrangement joins TRBV14 to TRBJ2-3, with TRBD1 as a possible D gene (6 bases). V gave up 4 bases and J gave up 4 bases, with 12 bases separating them. Germline V gives CDR1 SGHDN, CDR2 FVKESK. The CDR3 is made up of 14 amino acids. The CDR3 nucleotides are TGTGCCAGCAGCCGAGGGGGTTCCGCAGATACGCAGTATTTT. Its translation is CASSRGGSADTQYF.

Worth noting for this clonotype: Mismatch with germline at one junction end may stem from a read error. The rearrangement links TRBV5-1 to TRBJ2-7, with D perhaps being TRBD1 or TRBD2 (5 bases each). CDR3 size: 15 residues. Germline CDR1 SGHRS, CDR2 YFSETQ. This chain's CDR3 is CASSLAGTNGYERYF. In nucleotides, the CDR3 is TGCGCCAGCAGCTTGGCGGGGACCAACGGGTATGAGCGGTACTTC.

This clonotype was picked up many times. This sequence joins TRBV20-1 and TRBJ2-5; 10 bases map to TRBD2. Germline loops: CDR1 DFQATT, CDR2 SNEGSKA (reference sequence). The J segment lost 10 bases and the V segment lost 0 bases, leaving 8 bases of the junction unmatched. The CDR3 totals 14 residues. CDR3 loop: CSARENHLAGVQYF. The CDR3, as DNA: TGCAGTGCTAGAGAAAACCACCTAGCGGGGGTCCAGTACTTC.

The chain uses TRBV18 and TRBJ2-7; TRBD1 or TRBD2 may be the D gene (5 bases each). CDR1 and CDR2 from the germline V gene are KGHSH and LQKENI. The CDR3 loop spans 13 amino acids. Trimming cost V 1 base and J 3 bases, with 7 bases left between them. CDR3 sequence reads: CASSPLGGYEQYF. The CDR3 DNA reads as TGTGCCAGCTCACCACTTGGGGGCTACGAGCAGTACTTC.

This clonotype was observed many times. V and J are TRBV28 and TRBJ2-3, with 8 bases aligning to TRBD2. The CDR3 runs 14 residues. V shed 3 bases and J 4 bases; nucleotides not matched to a gene: 3. Germline CDR1 reads MDHEN; CDR2 reads SYDVKM. Written as DNA, the CDR3 is TGTGCCAGCAGTTTGCCGGGGGGGGCAGATACGCAGTATTTT. Translated: CASSLPGGADTQYF.